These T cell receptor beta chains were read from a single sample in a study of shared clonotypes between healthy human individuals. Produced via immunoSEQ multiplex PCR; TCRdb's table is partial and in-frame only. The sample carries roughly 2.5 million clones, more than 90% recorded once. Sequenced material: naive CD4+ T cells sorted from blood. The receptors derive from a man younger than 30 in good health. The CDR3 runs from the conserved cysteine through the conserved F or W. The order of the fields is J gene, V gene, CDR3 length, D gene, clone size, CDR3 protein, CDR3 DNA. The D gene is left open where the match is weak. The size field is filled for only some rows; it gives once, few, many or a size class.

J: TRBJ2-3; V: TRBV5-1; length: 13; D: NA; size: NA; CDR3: CASSLRAGDTQYF; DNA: TGCGCCAGCAGCTTGAGGGCTGGAGATACGCAGTATTTT
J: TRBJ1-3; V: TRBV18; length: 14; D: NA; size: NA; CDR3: CASSPQNSGNTIYF; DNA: TGTGCCAGCTCACCCCAGAACTCTGGAAACACCATATATTTT
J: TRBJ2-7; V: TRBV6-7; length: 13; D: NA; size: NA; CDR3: CASSYAGKHEQYF; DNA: TGTGCCAGCAGTTACGCAGGGAAGCACGAGCAGTACTTC
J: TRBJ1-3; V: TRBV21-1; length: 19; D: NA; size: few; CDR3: CASSKGSLWSIAAENTIYF; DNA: TGTGCCAGCAGCAAAGGGTCTCTGTGGTCCATCGCGGCGGAAAACACCATATATTTT
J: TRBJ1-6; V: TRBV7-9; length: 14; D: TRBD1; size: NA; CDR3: CASSLEGGDSPLHF; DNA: TGTGCCAGCAGCTTAGAAGGGGGCGACTCACCCCTCCACTTT
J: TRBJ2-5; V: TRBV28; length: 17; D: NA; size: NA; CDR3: CASSLVEGPGVIETQYF; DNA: TGTGCCAGCAGTTTAGTTGAGGGGCCAGGGGTGATCGAGACCCAGTACTTC
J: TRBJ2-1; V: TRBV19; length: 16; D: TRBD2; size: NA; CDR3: CASSTGLAGGAGEQFF; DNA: TGTGCCAGTAGTACAGGACTAGCGGGCGGGGCAGGTGAGCAGTTCTTC
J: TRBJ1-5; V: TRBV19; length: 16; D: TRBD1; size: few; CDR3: CASKEAGGWFNQPQHF; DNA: TGTGCCAGTAAAGAGGCAGGGGGATGGTTTAATCAGCCCCAGCATTTT
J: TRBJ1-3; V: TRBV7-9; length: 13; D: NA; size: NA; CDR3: CASSPGTGNTIYF; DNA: TGTGCCAGCAGCCCAGGGACTGGAAACACCATATATTTT
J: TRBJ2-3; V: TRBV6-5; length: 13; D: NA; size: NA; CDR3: CASSYDHTDTQYF; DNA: TGTGCCAGCAGTTACGACCATACAGATACGCAGTATTTT
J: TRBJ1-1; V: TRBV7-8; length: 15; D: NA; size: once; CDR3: CASSLVGGMNTEAFF; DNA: TGTGCCAGCAGCTTAGTTGGAGGAATGAACACTGAAGCTTTCTTT
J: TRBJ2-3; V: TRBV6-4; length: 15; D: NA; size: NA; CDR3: CASRPRGGSTDTQYF; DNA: TGTGCCAGCAGGCCGCGTGGAGGGTCCACAGATACGCAGTATTTT
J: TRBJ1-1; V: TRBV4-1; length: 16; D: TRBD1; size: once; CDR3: CASSHPTGVLNTEAFF; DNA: TGCGCCAGCAGCCATCCCACAGGGGTCTTGAACACTGAAGCTTTCTTT
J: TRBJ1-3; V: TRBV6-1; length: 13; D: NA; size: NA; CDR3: CASRISSGNTIYF; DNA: TGTGCCAGCAGAATCAGCTCTGGAAACACCATATATTTT
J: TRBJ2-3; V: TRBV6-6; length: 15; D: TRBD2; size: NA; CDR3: CASSYSSGSADTQYF; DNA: TGTGCCAGCAGTTACTCTAGCGGGAGTGCAGATACGCAGTATTTT
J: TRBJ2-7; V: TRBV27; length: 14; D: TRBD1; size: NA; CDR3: CASSIQGATYEQYF; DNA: TGTGCCAGCAGCATACAGGGGGCGACCTACGAGCAGTACTTC
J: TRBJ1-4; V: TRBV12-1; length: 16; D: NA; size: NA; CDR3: CASSFEPGGPNEKLFF; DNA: TGTGCCAGCAGCTTCGAACCAGGGGGGCCTAATGAAAAACTGTTTTTT
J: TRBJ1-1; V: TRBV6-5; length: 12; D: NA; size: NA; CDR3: CASSMVDTEAFF; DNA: TGTGCCAGCAGTATGGTGGACACTGAAGCTTTCTTT
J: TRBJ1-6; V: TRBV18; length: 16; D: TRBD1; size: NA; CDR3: CASSPKDGQGNSPLHF; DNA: TGTGCCAGCTCACCCAAAGACGGACAGGGTAATTCACCCCTCCACTTT
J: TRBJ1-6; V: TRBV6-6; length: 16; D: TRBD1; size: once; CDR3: CASSYSLDRVNSPLHF; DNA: TGTGCCAGCAGTTACTCCCTGGACAGGGTGAATTCACCCCTCCACTTT
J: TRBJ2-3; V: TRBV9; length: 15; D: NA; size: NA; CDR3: CASSVGNVHTDTQYF; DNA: TGTGCCAGCAGCGTAGGAAACGTCCACACAGATACGCAGTATTTT
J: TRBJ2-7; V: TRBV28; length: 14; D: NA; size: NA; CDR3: CASTVEGSPYEQYF; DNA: TGTGCCAGCACCGTGGAGGGATCCCCCTACGAGCAGTACTTC
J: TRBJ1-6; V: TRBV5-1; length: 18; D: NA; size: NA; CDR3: CASSLDVGRATYNSPLHF; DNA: TGCGCCAGCAGCTTGGATGTCGGCAGGGCCACCTATAATTCACCCCTCCACTTT
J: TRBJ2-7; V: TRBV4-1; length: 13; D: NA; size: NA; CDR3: CASSQVNGAEQYF; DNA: TGCGCCAGCAGCCAAGTAAATGGGGCCGAGCAGTACTTC
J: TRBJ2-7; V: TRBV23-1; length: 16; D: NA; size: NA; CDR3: CASSLQKRASSYEQYF; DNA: TGCGCCAGCAGTCTCCAAAAGAGGGCTAGCTCCTACGAGCAGTACTTC
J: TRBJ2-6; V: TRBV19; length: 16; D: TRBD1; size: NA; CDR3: CASRRDRGSGANVLTF; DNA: TGTGCCAGTAGGCGGGACAGGGGCTCTGGGGCCAACGTCCTGACTTTC
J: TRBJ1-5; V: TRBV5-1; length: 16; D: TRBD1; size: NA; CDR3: CASSNRDRESYQPQHF; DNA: TGCGCCAGCAGCAATCGGGACAGGGAAAGCTATCAGCCCCAGCATTTT
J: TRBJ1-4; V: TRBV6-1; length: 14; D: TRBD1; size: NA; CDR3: CASSTGETNEKLFF; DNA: TGTGCCAGCAGCACAGGGGAAACTAATGAAAAACTGTTTTTT
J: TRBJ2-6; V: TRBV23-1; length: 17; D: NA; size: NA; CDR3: CASSHAFRGYWPNVLTF; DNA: TGCGCCAGCAGTCATGCGTTTCGGGGATATTGGCCCAACGTCCTGACTTTC
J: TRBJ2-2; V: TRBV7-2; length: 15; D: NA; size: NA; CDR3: CASSLGLAATGELFF; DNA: TGTGCCAGCAGCTTAGGCCTAGCAGCGACCGGGGAGCTGTTTTTT
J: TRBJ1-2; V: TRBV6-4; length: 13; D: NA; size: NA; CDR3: CASSDRPNYGYTF; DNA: TGTGCCAGCTCGGACAGACCTAACTATGGCTACACCTTC
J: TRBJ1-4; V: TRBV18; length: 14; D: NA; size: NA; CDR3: CASSVGRSDEKLFF; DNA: TGTGCCAGCTCAGTGGGACGGAGTGATGAAAAACTGTTTTTT
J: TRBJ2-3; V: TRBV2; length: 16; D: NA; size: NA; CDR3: CASSDLEGAREDTQYF; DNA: TGTGCCAGCAGTGACCTCGAAGGGGCCCGGGAAGATACGCAGTATTTT
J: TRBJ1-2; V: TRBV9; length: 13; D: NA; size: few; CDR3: CASSVEQNYGYTF; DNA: TGTGCCAGCAGCGTAGAACAGAACTATGGCTACACCTTC
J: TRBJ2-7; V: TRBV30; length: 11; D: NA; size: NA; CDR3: CAWSLPGAQYF; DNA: TGTGCCTGGAGTTTGCCCGGCGCGCAGTACTTC
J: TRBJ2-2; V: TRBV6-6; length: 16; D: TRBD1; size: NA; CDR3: CAVPGQGAPRTGELFF; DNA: TGTGCCGTCCCGGGACAGGGGGCCCCGCGGACCGGGGAGCTGTTTTTT
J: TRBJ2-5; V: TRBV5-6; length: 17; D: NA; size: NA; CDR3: CASSLLAGGSLGETQYF; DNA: TGTGCCAGCAGCTTATTGGCAGGGGGGTCCCTGGGGGAGACCCAGTACTTC
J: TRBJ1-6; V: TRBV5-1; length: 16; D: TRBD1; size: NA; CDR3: CASSLEGQGLSSPLHF; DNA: TGCGCCAGCAGCTTGGAGGGACAGGGTCTTAGTTCACCCCTCCACTTT
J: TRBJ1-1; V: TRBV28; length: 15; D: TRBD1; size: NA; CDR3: CASSLWETGQSEAFF; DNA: TGTGCCAGCAGTTTATGGGAGACAGGGCAAAGTGAAGCTTTCTTT
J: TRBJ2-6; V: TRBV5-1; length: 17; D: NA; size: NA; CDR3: CASSPGTTFSGANVLTF; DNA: TGCGCCAGCAGCCCCGGGACAACTTTCTCTGGGGCCAACGTCCTGACTTTC
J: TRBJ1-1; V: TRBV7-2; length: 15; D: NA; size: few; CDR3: CASSLEQGVDTEAFF; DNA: TGTGCCAGCAGCTTAGAACAGGGAGTGGACACTGAAGCTTTCTTT
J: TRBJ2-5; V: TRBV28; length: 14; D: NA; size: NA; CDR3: CASSSFGAVETQYF; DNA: TGTGCCAGCAGTTCTTTTGGAGCCGTGGAGACCCAGTACTTC
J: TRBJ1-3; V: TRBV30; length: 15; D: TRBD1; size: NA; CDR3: CAWSVGGGDGNTIYF; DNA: TGTGCCTGGAGTGTAGGAGGGGGCGACGGAAACACCATATATTTT
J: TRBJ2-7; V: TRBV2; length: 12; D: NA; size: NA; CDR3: CASRDLAGEQYF; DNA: TGTGCCAGCAGAGATCTAGCCGGCGAGCAGTACTTC
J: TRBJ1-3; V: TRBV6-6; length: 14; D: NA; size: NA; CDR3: CASSVTGYGNTIYF; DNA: TGTGCCAGCAGCGTAACAGGGTATGGAAACACCATATATTTT
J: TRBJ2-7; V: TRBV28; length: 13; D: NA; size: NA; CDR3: CASSLTDSYEQYF; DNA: TGTGCCAGCAGTCTGACTGATTCCTACGAGCAGTACTTC
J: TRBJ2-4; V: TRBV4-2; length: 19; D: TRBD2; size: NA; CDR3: CASSQEEPSGRIAKNIQYF; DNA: TGTGCCAGCAGCCAAGAGGAGCCTAGCGGGAGGATAGCCAAAAACATTCAGTACTTC
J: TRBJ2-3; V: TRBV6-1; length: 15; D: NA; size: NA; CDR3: CASRRPTGGTDTQYF; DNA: TGTGCCAGCAGGAGGCCAACGGGGGGCACAGATACGCAGTATTTT
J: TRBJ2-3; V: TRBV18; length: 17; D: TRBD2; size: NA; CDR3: CASRTSRSPRGPDTQYF; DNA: TGTGCCAGTCGGACTAGCCGATCCCCCCGGGGGCCAGATACGCAGTATTTT
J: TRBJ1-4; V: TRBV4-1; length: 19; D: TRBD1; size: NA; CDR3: CASSQRQGAQKTTNEKLFF; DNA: TGCGCCAGCAGCCAGCGACAGGGGGCGCAGAAGACAACTAATGAAAAACTGTTTTTT
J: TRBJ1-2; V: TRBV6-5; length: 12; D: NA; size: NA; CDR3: CASSDSMGGYTF; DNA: TGTGCCAGCAGTGATTCAATGGGTGGCTACACCTTC